This T cell receptor beta chain was captured by sequencing in a study of blood T cell repertoires in COVID-19 (dated by TCRdb to about 2020). About the full investigation: Samples from collaborators originated in the United States, Italy and Spain and spanned both the acute and convalescent phases of COVID-19. The repertoires were made available in a free public database intended to serve as a resource for research on the immune response to SARS-CoV-2. The prospective study material was composed of cDNA or gDNA derived from T cells, B-cell-depleted T cells, or PBMCs. Deeply sampled blood TCRbeta repertoires from subjects exposed to, actively infected with, or recovered from COVID-19 were included in the dataset. Where available, HLA class I and class II types were obtained from metadata supplied by the sample provider rather than from assay-based typing. Sample metadata almost always included a de-identified subject ID, COVID-19 status, age in years and sex. Samples came from the ongoing ImmuneRACE study (first 160 participants) plus 1,254 subjects from 6 global collaborators. General conclusions and limits of the study: Clinical and demographic metadata were provided uncurated, with the amount varying by source and participant.

Participants in the prospective study were aged roughly 18 to 89 years, lived in 24 United States geographic areas, and enrolled through a virtual design. In the prospective study, participants were assigned to cohorts based on the clinical history participants reported in a screening survey and a study questionnaire. ImmuneRACE Cohort 3 recovered participants were defined by two consecutive negative NP/OP PCR tests, healthcare professional clearance, or symptom resolution. Mobile phlebotomists in the prospective study collected whole blood, serum and a nasopharyngeal or oropharyngeal swab from every participant. Prospective study participants could optionally give additional blood draws and questionnaires over a 2-month period. Prospective study blood samples were shipped either frozen or at room temperature before DNA extraction. Looking up the germline V gene yields CDR1 SGDLS and CDR2 YYNGEE. The CDR3 sequence holds 15 residues, the cysteine and phenylalanine included. The entry retains the CDR3 DNA only, 45 bases that are in frame from base 1. Trimming costs V 1 base and J 4 bases, and their ends lie 14 bases apart.

The immunoSEQ Assay, a bias-controlled multiplex PCR, was used to amplify TCRbeta CDR3 regions from genomic DNA. In the paper's pipeline: The number of nucleated cells in each sample was estimated by amplification of reference gene primers within the assay. To quantify the absolute abundance of each unique TCRbeta CDR3 rearrangement, sequence reads were collapsed and filtered. For each sample, productive Simpson clonality was calculated as the square root of Simpson's diversity index over productive rearrangements. TCRdb holds this immuneACCESS table with in-frame rearrangements only. Some clones are missing; in checked studies, unresolved V genes explain under half, and the rest has no known cause. V and J calls and clone size are as listed in that table; D and trimming were resolved from the DNA. The sample includes more than 300,000 clones, with roughly 91% observed a single time. About 1.2% of the sample belongs to the ten largest clones.

A note on this clone: The antigen this receptor binds is unknown. Nothing much larger sits one base from this clone, and base qualities are not available.

Specimen: PBMCs or T cells enriched from blood (not recorded which). Rearrangement joined TRBV9 to TRBJ1-1, with TRBD1 perhaps the D gene, on 6 matching bases. The clonotype originates from a woman aged 18-29 years who had recovered from COVID-19. For the CDR3, the sequence is CASSVQGRVGTEAFF. The nucleotide sequence reads TGTGCCAGCAGCGTACAGGGGAGGGTCGGCACTGAAGCTTTCTTT.